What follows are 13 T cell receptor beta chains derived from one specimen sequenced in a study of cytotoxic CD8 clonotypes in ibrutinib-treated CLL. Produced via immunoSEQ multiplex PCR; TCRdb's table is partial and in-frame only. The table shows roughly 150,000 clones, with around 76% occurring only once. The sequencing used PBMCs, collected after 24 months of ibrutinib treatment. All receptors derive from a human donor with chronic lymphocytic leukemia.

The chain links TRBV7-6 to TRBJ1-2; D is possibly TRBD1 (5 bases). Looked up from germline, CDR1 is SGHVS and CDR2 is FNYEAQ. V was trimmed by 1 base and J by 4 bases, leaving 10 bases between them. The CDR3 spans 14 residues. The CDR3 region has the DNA TGTGCCAGCAGCTTAGTTCAGGGAAGCTATGGCTACACCTTC. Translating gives CASSLVQGSYGYTF.

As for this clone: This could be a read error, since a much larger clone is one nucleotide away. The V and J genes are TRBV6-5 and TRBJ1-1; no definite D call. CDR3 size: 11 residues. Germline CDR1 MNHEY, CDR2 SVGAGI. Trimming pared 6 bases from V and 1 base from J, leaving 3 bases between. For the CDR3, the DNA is TGTGCCAGCAGGAGGAACACTGAAGCTTTCTTT. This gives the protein CASRRNTEAFF.

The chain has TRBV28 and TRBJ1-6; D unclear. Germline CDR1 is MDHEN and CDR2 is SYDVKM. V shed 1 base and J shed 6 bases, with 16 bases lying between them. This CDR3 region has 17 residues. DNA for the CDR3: TGTGCCAGCAGTTTATACCCCCCCGGGGTGCCTAATTCACCCCTCCACTTT. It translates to CASSLYPPGVPNSPLHF.

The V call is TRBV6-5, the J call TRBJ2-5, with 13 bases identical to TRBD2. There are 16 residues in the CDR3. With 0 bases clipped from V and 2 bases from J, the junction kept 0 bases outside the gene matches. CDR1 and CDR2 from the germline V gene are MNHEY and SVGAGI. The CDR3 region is CASSYSTSGGQETQYF. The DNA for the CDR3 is TGTGCCAGCAGTTACTCGACTAGCGGGGGGCAAGAGACCCAGTACTTC.

The CDR3 region has the DNA TGTGCCAGCAGCTACCATGATCTGGGGGGCGAAAAACTGTTTTTT. It specifies CASSYHDLGGEKLFF. The chain recombines TRBV5-4 with TRBJ1-4, with TRBD1 as a possible D gene (6 bases). CDR1 is SGHNT, CDR2 YYREEE, per germline (reference sequence). Trimming took 3 bases from V and 8 from J, leaving 17 bases between them. This CDR3 is built from 15 residues.

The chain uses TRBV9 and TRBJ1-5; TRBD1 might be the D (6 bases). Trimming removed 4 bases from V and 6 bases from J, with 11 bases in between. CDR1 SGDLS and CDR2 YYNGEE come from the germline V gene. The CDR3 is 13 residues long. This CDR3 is CASSPGARQPQHF. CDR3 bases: TGTGCCAGCAGCCCGGGGGCGCGTCAGCCCCAGCATTTT.

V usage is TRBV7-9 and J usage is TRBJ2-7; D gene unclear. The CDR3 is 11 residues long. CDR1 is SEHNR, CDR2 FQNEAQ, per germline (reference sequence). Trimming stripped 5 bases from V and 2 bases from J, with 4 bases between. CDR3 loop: CASSHTYEQYF. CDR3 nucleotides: TGTGCCAGCAGCCACACCTACGAGCAGTACTTC. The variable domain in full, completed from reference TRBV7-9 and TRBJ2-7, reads DTGVSQNPRHKITKRGQNVTFRCDPISEHNRLYWYRQTLGQGPEFLTYFQNEAQLEKSRLLSDRFSAERPKGSFSTLEIQRTEQGDSAMYLCASSHTYEQYFGPGTRLTVT.

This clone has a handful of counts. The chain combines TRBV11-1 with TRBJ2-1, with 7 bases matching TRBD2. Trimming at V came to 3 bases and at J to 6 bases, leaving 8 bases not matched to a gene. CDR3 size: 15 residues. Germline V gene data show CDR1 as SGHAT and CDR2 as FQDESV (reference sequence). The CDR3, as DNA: TGTGCCAGCAGCTTGGCCGGACTAGTGGGCAATGAGCAGTTCTTC. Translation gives CASSLAGLVGNEQFF.

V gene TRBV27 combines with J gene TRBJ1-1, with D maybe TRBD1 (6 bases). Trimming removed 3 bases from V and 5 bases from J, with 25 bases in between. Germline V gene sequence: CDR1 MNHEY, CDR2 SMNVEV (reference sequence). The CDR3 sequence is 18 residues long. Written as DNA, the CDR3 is TGTGCCAGCAGTTTGGGAGGCCTGGGCCGGGGGCCTGGTACTGAAGCTTTCTTT. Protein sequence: CASSLGGLGRGPGTEAFF.

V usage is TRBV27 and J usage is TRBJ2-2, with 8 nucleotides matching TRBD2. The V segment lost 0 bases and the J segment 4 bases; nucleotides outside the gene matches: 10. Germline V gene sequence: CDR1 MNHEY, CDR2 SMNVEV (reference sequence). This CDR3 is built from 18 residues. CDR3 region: CASSLSSFGGAGTGELFF. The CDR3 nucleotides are TGTGCCAGCAGTTTATCGAGCTTCGGGGGGGCGGGCACCGGGGAGCTGTTTTTT.

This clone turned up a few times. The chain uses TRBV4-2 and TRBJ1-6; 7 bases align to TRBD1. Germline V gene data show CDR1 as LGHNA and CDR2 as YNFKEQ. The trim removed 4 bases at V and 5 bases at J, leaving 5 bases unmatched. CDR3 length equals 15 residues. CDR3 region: CASSPRDRHNSPLHF. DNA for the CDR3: TGTGCCAGCAGCCCCCGGGACAGACATAATTCACCCCTCCACTTT.

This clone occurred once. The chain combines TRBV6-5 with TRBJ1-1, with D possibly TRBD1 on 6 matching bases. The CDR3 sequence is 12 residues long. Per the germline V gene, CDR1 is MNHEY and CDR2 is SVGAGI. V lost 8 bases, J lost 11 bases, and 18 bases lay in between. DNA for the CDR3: TGTGCCAGCTGGACCGTGGGGGCGCGCGCTTTCTTT. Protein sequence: CASWTVGARAFF.

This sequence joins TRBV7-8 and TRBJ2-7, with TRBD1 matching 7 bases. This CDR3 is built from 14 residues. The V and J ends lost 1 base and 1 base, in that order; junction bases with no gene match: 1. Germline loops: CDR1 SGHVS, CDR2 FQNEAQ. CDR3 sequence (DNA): TGTGCCAGCAGCTTAGGGGGACAGTCCTACGAGCAGTACTTC. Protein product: CASSLGGQSYEQYF.